Shown below are 17 T cell receptor beta chains from a single sample sequenced in a study of OX40 agonist ivuxolimab in advanced cancers. Library preparation used the immunoSEQ multiplex PCR assay. Sourced from immuneACCESS, this table was stored by TCRdb with only in-frame sequences that have V and J called. A share of the clones is absent; for the studies checked, an unresolved V gene accounts for under half, and the remainder has no known explanation. A total of under 85,000 clones appear in this sample, around 94% of them only once. Around 21% of the sample rests with the top ten. Sample: CD4+ or CD8+ T cells sorted from blood, taken in a trial of the OX40 agonist ivuxolimab. The receptor set was obtained from an adult with an advanced solid tumor such as melanoma, head and neck, liver or kidney cancer.

This chain connects TRBV7-2 to TRBJ2-5; 7 nucleotides agree with TRBD2. Germline trimming cut 3 bases from V and 5 bases from J; bases unmatched to any gene: 3. The CDR3 is 13 amino acids. Germline CDR1 is SGHTA and CDR2 is FQGNSA. CDR3 sequence: CASSLGGDETQYF. The CDR3 nucleotides read TGTGCCAGCAGCTTGGGAGGGGATGAGACCCAGTACTTC.

V and J are TRBV7-2 and TRBJ2-1; the D is unclear. The CDR3 is 13 amino acids. CDR1 is SGHTA and CDR2 is FQGNSA in the germline V gene. The V gene lost 3 bases and the J gene lost 5 bases, with 8 bases spanning the gap. CDR3 in amino acids: CASSLDPNNEQFF. In DNA form, the CDR3 reads TGTGCCAGCAGCTTGGACCCGAACAATGAGCAGTTCTTC. Full variable domain (missing parts from reference TRBV7-2 and TRBJ2-1): GAGVSQSPSNKVTEKGKDVELRCDPISGHTALYWYRQSLGQGLEFLIYFQGNSAPDKSGLPSDRFSAERTGGSVSTLTIQRTQQEDSAVYLCASSLDPNNEQFFGPGTRLTVL.

The CDR3 DNA reads as TGCGCCAGCAGCCCGGGACAGGGCTCCTACGAGCAGTACTTC. Its translation: CASSPGQGSYEQYF. The chain recombines TRBV4-3 with TRBJ2-7, with 9 bases matching TRBD1. There are 14 residues in the CDR3. CDR1 and CDR2 (germline): LGHNA, YSLEER. V shed 4 bases and J 0 bases; nucleotides not matched to a gene: 1.

V usage is TRBV7-9 and J usage is TRBJ1-5; perhaps TRBD1 as D (5 bases). V shed 0 bases and J shed 0 bases, with 9 bases lying between them. The CDR3 contains 16 residues. CDR1 and CDR2 (germline): SEHNR, FQNEAQ (reference sequence). CDR3: CASSLAGDGSNQPQHF. The CDR3, as DNA: TGTGCCAGCAGCTTAGCTGGGGACGGTAGCAATCAGCCCCAGCATTTT.

This clone is a singleton in its sample. The chain carries TRBV27 and TRBJ2-1, with TRBD2 matching over 9 bases. Germline CDR1 and CDR2: MNHEY and SMNVEV (reference sequence). The CDR3 length is 17 residues. V shed 8 bases and J 8 bases; nucleotides not matched to a gene: 19. This chain's CDR3 is CASGRPGAGGQIDEQFF. The DNA of the CDR3 is TGTGCCAGCGGACGCCCTGGGGCGGGGGGGCAGATTGATGAGCAGTTCTTC.

The chain joins TRBV5-1 to TRBJ1-4, with 9 nucleotides matching TRBD1. V shed 3 bases and J 4 bases; nucleotides not matched to a gene: 4. Germline lookup yields CDR1 SGHRS and CDR2 YFSETQ. The CDR3 consists of 15 residues. The CDR3, as DNA: TGCGCCAGCAGCTCGACAGGGGGAGGTAATGAAAAACTGTTTTTT. Its protein product is CASSSTGGGNEKLFF.

The V call is TRBV6-5, the J call TRBJ2-7; D unclear. V was clipped by 0 bases and J by 1 base, with 4 bases between them. Germline V gene lookup returns CDR1 MNHEY and CDR2 SVGAGI. This CDR3 is 13 amino acids long. The CDR3: CASSYSMSYEQYF. As DNA, the CDR3 is TGTGCCAGCAGTTACTCAATGTCCTACGAGCAGTACTTC.

This clone was seen more than once but under ten times. The chain recombines TRBV6-5 with TRBJ2-2; D could derive from TRBD1 or TRBD2 (5 bases each). Germline values: CDR1 MNHEY, CDR2 SVGAGI. The CDR3 spans 15 residues. Deletions cut 0 bases from V and 5 bases from J, with 10 bases between. CDR3 nucleotide sequence: TGTGCCAGCAGTTACTCGCCAGGGAGTACCGGGGAGCTGTTTTTT. It codes for CASSYSPGSTGELFF.

The V gene is TRBV4-2, the J gene TRBJ2-7; no definite D call. The V and J ends lost 0 bases and 2 bases respectively, with 5 bases between them. The germline gives CDR1 LGHNA, CDR2 YNFKEQ. The CDR3 has 13 amino acids. As DNA, the CDR3 is TGTGCCAGCAGCCAAGAGGGTCCCTACGAGCAGTACTTC. Residues: CASSQEGPYEQYF.

CDR3 region: CASSVVGGPSFYEQYF. The DNA for the CDR3 is TGTGCCAGCAGCGTAGTGGGGGGGCCCTCTTTCTACGAGCAGTACTTC. The chain carries TRBV9 and TRBJ2-7; possibly TRBD2 for D (7 bases). Germline-derived CDR1 and CDR2 are SGDLS and YYNGEE. Trimming shortened V by 0 bases and J by 3 bases, and 16 bases separated the two germline ends. The CDR3 spans 16 residues.

The chain uses TRBV28 and TRBJ1-1, with D hard to call. Germline lookup yields CDR1 MDHEN and CDR2 SYDVKM. This CDR3 spans 13 amino acids. V was trimmed by 1 base and J by 5 bases, leaving 8 bases between them. The CDR3 protein is CASSLSAATEAFF. CDR3 coding DNA: TGTGCCAGCAGTTTATCGGCCGCAACTGAAGCTTTCTTT.

The J gene is TRBJ1-2, the V gene TRBV5-6, with D perhaps TRBD1 (6 bases). Germline V gene sequence: CDR1 SGHDT, CDR2 YYEEEE. The CDR3 loop spans 16 amino acids. Trimming pared 1 base from V and 2 bases from J, leaving 15 bases between. In DNA, the CDR3 is TGTGCCAGCAGCTTGAGCCGGCAGGGGCGGAACTATGGCTACACCTTC. Its translation is CASSLSRQGRNYGYTF.

The V and J genes are TRBV19 and TRBJ1-1; TRBD1 agrees at 8 bases. CDR3 size: 12 residues. V dropped 8 bases and J dropped 4; count of bases not matched to a gene: 3. The germline V gene has CDR1 LNHDA and CDR2 SQIVND (reference sequence). The CDR3 nucleotides read TGTGCCAGTCATACAGGGGGCACTGAAGCTTTCTTT. This translates into CASHTGGTEAFF.

The chain joins TRBV2 to TRBJ1-4, with 9 bases aligning to TRBD1. The length of the CDR3 is 14 residues. CDR1 and CDR2 (germline): SNHLY, FYNNEI. Trimming took 5 bases from V and 6 from J; bases not matched to a gene: 4. CDR3: CASSLQGADEKLFF. The CDR3 bases are TGTGCCAGCAGTCTACAGGGGGCAGATGAAAAACTGTTTTTT.

DNA for the CDR3: TGTGCCAGCAGTTACTCGGAGGGAGCCTGGGAAAAACTGTTTTTT. Translated: CASSYSEGAWEKLFF. The chain has TRBV6-5 and TRBJ1-4; D gene unclear. There are 15 residues in the CDR3. V was cut by 0 bases and J by 8 bases, with 13 bases left in between. Germline CDR1 MNHEY, CDR2 SVGAGI.

The rearrangement uses TRBV10-1 and TRBJ1-1, with D uncertain. The CDR3 is made up of 15 amino acids. Germline CDR1 is WNHNN and CDR2 is SYGVQD (reference sequence). Trimming took off 3 bases at V and 0 bases at J, with 11 bases between the two ends. In DNA, the CDR3 is TGCGCCAGCAGTGATTACACGGATATGAACACTGAAGCTTTCTTT. It codes for CASSDYTDMNTEAFF.

V gene TRBV4-3 combines with J gene TRBJ2-5; D is uncertain. Between the trimmed V and J ends, which lost 0 bases and 2 bases, there was a span of 7 bases. CDR3 size: 14 residues. Germline-derived CDR1 and CDR2 are LGHNA and YSLEER. This CDR3 reads CASSQELWQETQYF. CDR3 sequence (DNA): TGCGCCAGCAGCCAAGAGTTGTGGCAAGAGACCCAGTACTTC.